The source of this TCR beta chain is a study of regulatory T cells in long-lasting Graves disease. Study-level points and caveats: TCR diversity was lower in persistent Graves' patients than in newly diagnosed ones. Persistent patients had a count of shared public clonotypes (about 2,700) that exceeded that of new patients (approximately 1,000).

A note on this clonotype: Its matching antigen is unknown.

Described time point: newly diagnosed GD, antithyroid drugs for less than 3 months. RNA extracted from PBMCs served as the sequencing template. The CDR3 extends over 13 amino acids. Germline trimming cut 6 bases from V and 8 bases from J; bases unmatched to any gene: 9. Germline CDR1 is MDHEN and CDR2 is SYDVKM. Arm-PCR with iRepertoire HTBI primers amplified the CDR3 regions for these TCR beta libraries. TCRdb passed the multiplex PCR reads through MiXCR, listing each CDR3 protein once. The sample has a few hundred thousand distinct CDR3 sequences; 15% to 20% are singletons. This sample was shared with a second study, whose subject was T cells in Graves' hyperthyroidism and ophthalmopathy. From that report: The HTBI primer set drove a first-round RT-PCR of the TCR CDR3.

The sequencing here drew on peripheral blood mononuclear cells (PBMCs), taken at new diagnosis, from a patient treated with antithyroid drugs. The gene calls are TRBV28 and TRBJ1-1, with 7 bases identical to TRBD1. This sequence originates from a man aged 40-55 years with Graves disease. This CDR3 reads CASREIGGPEAFF. CDR3 sequence (DNA): TGTGCCAGCAGGGAAATAGGGGGCCCCGAAGCTTTCTTT.